This T cell receptor (beta chain) emerged from a study of Ad26.COV2.S vaccination and SARS-CoV-2 variants. Method: immunoSEQ multiplex PCR; TCRdb's copy keeps in-frame clones and lacks some. Among more than 400,000 clones listed, 80% to 95% were seen once. The germline V and J ends were trimmed by 5 bases and 4 bases, with 17 bases remaining between them. The germline CDR1 and CDR2 sequences are LNHDA and SQIVND (reference sequence). This CDR3 spans 15 amino acids. As to treatment: roughly 18 received Ad26.COV2.S at low or high dose, single or two shots; several received placebo; per-sample allocation not given. The samples were gathered on day 63 after the first injection of vaccine or placebo. This person who donated was an adult of 18-55 years in Boston. This clone appeared a single time.

J is TRBJ1-2 and V is TRBV19, with D tentatively TRBD1 (6 bases). This TCR derives from a person between 18 and 59 years old who received the Ad26.COV2.S COVID-19 vaccine or a placebo. The sequencing used peripheral blood, collected in a trial of Ad26.COV2.S vaccine versus placebo. DNA of the CDR3: TGTGCCAGTAGTGAAGAGGGGGGGCGCAGCTATGGCTACACCTTC. Protein sequence: CASSEEGGRSYGYTF.